The T cell receptor beta chain under discussion was sequenced for a study of cytomegalovirus exposure and HLA in healthy donors (dated by TCRdb to about 2017). About the investigation overall: An earlier analysis of some 500 of the donors reported approximately 270 Gb of sequence data and around 120 million unique TCR beta sequences from around 200 million T cells. Typing coverage varied by locus: roughly 629-630 donors for A, B, C, DRB1 and DQB1; some 520 for DQA1; over 600 for DPA1; roughly 450 for DPB1. In addition to the first cohort of 666 subjects, a separate validation cohort of some 120 different subjects was used. The aim of the study was to test whether cataloging public T cell receptors could identify signatures of past pathogen exposure. Donor age, sex, ethnicity and CMV serostatus were collected together with the repertoire data. Of the 398 genotyped donors, around 81% fell in the genetic ancestry cluster associated with self-reported Caucasian donors. A later genetic analysis used genome-wide SNP genotypes for about 55% of the 666 donors, treating that subset as a discovery cohort. About 330 gigabases of sequencing data and 70 million to 100 million unique TCR sequences made up an early release that covered 500 to 700 HLA-typed donors. An earlier analysis of around 580 of the donors used high-throughput TCR beta sequencing to judge whether each TCR beta V gene segment behaved as functional or pseudogenic. To predict cytomegalovirus infection status, the study brought together high-throughput TCR immunosequencing, statistical association of individual TCRs with disease status, and machine learning. A few DR-DQ haplotypes were handled as single units for association and clustering because linkage in the cohort was strong. Rather than using new phenotypic data, the later analysis identified candidate immune exposures from TCR beta sequences and from how often those sequences occurred across donors. Every discovery cohort repertoire had been produced on one sequencing platform. In a later analysis, previously published TCR beta repertoires from 500 to 750 donors were re-analyzed and high-resolution HLA genotyping was added so that TCR occurrence patterns could be studied. Among roughly 400 genotyped donors of the cohort, an average of approximately 200,000 unique TCR beta nucleotide sequences was sequenced per donor, of which 15% to 20% were non-productive. HLA typing included class I and class II loci at four-digit resolution. The study profiled the T cell repertoires of hundreds of subjects by immunosequencing and related them to cytomegalovirus serostatus. The investigation overall reported the following: In vitro tests confirmed that a few of the cytomegalovirus-associated TCR beta chains recognize cytomegalovirus antigens. In a later analysis, the rate of TCR association differed among HLA loci, with DRB1 alleles having the most associated TCRs and HLA-C alleles having the fewest. For the cohort, immune exposure information was limited to CMV serostatus. Compared with equally common non-associated chains, HLA-associated TCR beta chains in a later analysis were more clonally expanded and had lower generation probabilities. In a later analysis, several top co-occurrence clusters were reported to appear linked to parvovirus B19, influenza, CMV and Epstein-Barr virus. Most CMV-associated TCR beta chains appeared to be HLA-restricted in a later analysis, and the HLA associations seemed to be driven largely by CMV exposure. The classifier was reported to diagnose cytomegalovirus status with high specificity and sensitivity in both the original cohort and the validation cohort. When HLA alleles, especially DR and DQ, strongly co-occurred, TCR associations were difficult to assign to individual alleles. A later genetic analysis associated a missense DCLRE1C variant with V-gene and J-gene trimming of TCR beta chains, and an independent cohort replicated the association. Linkage disequilibrium might explain the correlated functional status among segregating V segments, but an unknown experimental factor could not be excluded. A later analysis associated about 17,000 TCR beta sequences with specific HLA alleles at a false discovery rate of 0.05. A group of highly shared sequence variants was considered likely to be a technical artifact of the sequencing pipeline. The study listed 150 to 200 TCR beta chains as associated with cytomegalovirus. While some public TCRs were present in many individuals, most TCR sequences turned up only very rarely across donors. In a later genetic analysis, fewer N-insertions in productive TCRs were reported among donors in an Asian-associated ancestry cluster than the roughly 700-donor mean. The earlier analysis of some 560 of the donors excluded 15 to 20 rarely observed V segments, including chromosome 9 orphons, because counts were too low. This cohort had only TCR beta chains sequenced, and the lack of alpha or paired-chain data limited which features could be detected. Because HLA typing was missing for some donors at each locus, association tests included only the typed subset. The 87-base-pair reads could not distinguish some IMGT-functional V segments, including TRBV6-2 and TRBV6-3, so those segments were excluded. A further reported finding was that TCR beta sequences accurately predicted the HLA-A and HLA-B alleles for most subjects in the first cohort. In an earlier analysis of around 600 of the donors, most TCR beta V segments were observed in productive rearrangements about 87% or about 30% of the time, broadly matching IMGT annotations. According to the authors, the approach could potentially be generalized to other disease states and immunological phenotypes. Roughly uniform sequencing depth across donors was assumed in presence/absence analyses, although this assumption may not hold.

The library was built by means of the immunoSEQ multiplex PCR assay. The multiplex PCR relied on a mix of 60 forward primers for TCR Vbeta segments and 13 reverse primers for TCR Jbeta segments. Amplification of the CDR3 region of rearranged TCR beta genes was performed with a multiplex PCR assay on genomic DNA. Amplified TCR beta libraries were sequenced as 87-base-pair reads on the Illumina HiSeq System. Under the source paper's analysis protocol: Across the 700 or so repertoires, a later analysis counted approximately 83 million unique TCR beta chains, around 10 million of which were shared by at least two donors. To remove PCR and sequencing errors, raw reads were error-corrected and collapsed into unique sequences using a nearest-neighbor algorithm that merged closely related sequences. CDR3 sequences were aligned to IMGT reference sequences to assign V, D and J gene segments. For a sequence to be retained, a match of at least six nucleotides was required to both a V gene segment and a J gene segment. Rearrangements were classified as productive when the CDR3 lacked stop codons and remained in frame with V and J, and all other rearrangements were classified as non-productive. Following IMGT convention, CDR3 was defined as the stretch from the second conserved V-encoded cysteine up to the conserved J-encoded phenylalanine. The earlier analysis of some 550 of the donors excluded any sequence lacking an unambiguous match to a single V gene segment. In an earlier analysis of 587 of the donors, V segments were called functional above 56.7% productive rearrangements and were called segregating when the between-donor standard deviation exceeded 5%. A statistical classification framework was built for diagnosing cytomegalovirus status from the catalog of TCR beta chain sequences. A later analysis assigned V and J genes by comparing TCR nucleotide sequences with IMGT/GENE-DB human TR gene sequences. In a later analysis, CDR3 sequences and most-parsimonious VDJ recombination scenarios were assigned using the TCRdist pipeline. In a later analysis, each TCR beta chain was defined by its CDR3 amino acid sequence together with its V-gene family, and reads lacking a unique V-gene family were excluded. As a way to deal with suspected cross-contamination and a sequencing artifact, a later analysis dropped hundreds of nucleotide sequences that were highly shared and had low generation probability. In a later analysis, a clonal expansion index was calculated for each public chain from normalized within-repertoire ranks of inferred template counts. Generation probabilities in a later analysis came from a VDJ recombination model fitted to out-of-frame rearrangements, and those results were checked against IGoR. Hypergeometric tests were used in a later analysis to score TCR-TCR, TCR-HLA and TCR-CMV co-occurrence, with a repertoire-size bias correction applied to the TCR pairs. False discovery rates were estimated in a later analysis by permuting HLA or CMV assignments 20 times. A later analysis grouped co-occurring TCRs with DBSCAN, adding TCRdist sequence similarity when clustering within HLA-allele-positive subsets. Co-occurrence clustering excluded repertoires with fewer than 30,000 or more than 120,000 public chains, plus five with anomalous nucleotide sharing. Imported from immuneACCESS, the table was reduced by TCRdb to in-frame sequences with V and J called. These copies leave out some clones; in studies compared against another copy, an unresolved V gene accounts for under half, and the cause of the remainder is not known. Clone size and the V and J calls come from that table; the DNA yielded D and trimming. The sample data list some 100,000 clones, and around three quarters of these were observed just once. The biggest ten clones account for about 2% of the sample.

In total, approximately 700 healthy bone marrow donors made up the cohort. All cohort members were sampled while nominally healthy, although unrecorded immune exposures were likely present. CMV serostatus was recorded as positive for roughly 290 and negative for about 50% of the roughly 670 cohort members, whereas no CMV serostatus was recorded for the donor in question. A peripheral blood sample was provided by each donor, and peripheral blood mononuclear cells were used for TCR beta sequencing. Genomic DNA was extracted from the blood cell samples with the Qiagen DNeasy Blood Extraction Kit. On this clone itself: Its antigen is currently not known. The input lacks base qualities; no much larger clone sits a single base away.

There are 16 amino acids in the CDR3, from cysteine to phenylalanine inclusive. Of the read, only the CDR3 DNA is kept; its 48 bases are in frame from base 1. V lost 1 base and J lost 1 base; the stretch between them is 9 bases long. CDR1 is given as SGHRS and CDR2 as YFSETQ, both from the germline V gene. Sequencing was performed on PBMCs. The sequence links TRBV5-1 to TRBJ2-6, and TRBD2 may be the D gene, going by 5 matching bases. The clonotype comes from a human donor in good health. In nucleotides, the sequence is TGCGCCAGCAGCTTGTACGGAGGATCTGGGGCCAACGTCCTGACTTTC. Its protein is CASSLYGGSGANVLTF.